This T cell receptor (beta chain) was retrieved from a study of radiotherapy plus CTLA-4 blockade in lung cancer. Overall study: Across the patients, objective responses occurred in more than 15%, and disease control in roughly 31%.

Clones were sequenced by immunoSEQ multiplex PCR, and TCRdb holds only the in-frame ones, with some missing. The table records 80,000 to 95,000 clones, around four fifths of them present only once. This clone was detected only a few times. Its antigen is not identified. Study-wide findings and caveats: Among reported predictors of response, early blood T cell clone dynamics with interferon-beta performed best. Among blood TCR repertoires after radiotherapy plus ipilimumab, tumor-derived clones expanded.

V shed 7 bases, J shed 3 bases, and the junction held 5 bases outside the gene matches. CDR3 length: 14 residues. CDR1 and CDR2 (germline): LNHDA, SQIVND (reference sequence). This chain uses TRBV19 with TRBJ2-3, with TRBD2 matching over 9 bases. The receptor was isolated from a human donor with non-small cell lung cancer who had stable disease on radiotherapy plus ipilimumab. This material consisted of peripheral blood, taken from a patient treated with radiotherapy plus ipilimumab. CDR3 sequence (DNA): TGTGCCAGTACTAGGCGGGAGGGGACAGATACGCAGTATTTT. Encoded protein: CASTRREGTDTQYF.